These T cell receptor beta chains were read from a single sample in a study of regulatory T cells. The data were produced by immunoSEQ multiplex PCR, yet TCRdb's version contains in-frame clones alone and is incomplete. The repertoire includes about 18,000 clones, roughly 90% of them detected once, and roughly a third sits in the top ten. The sequenced sample was CD8+ T cells sorted from blood. The receptors come from a person aged 18 to 30 with CD3G deficiency. Both conserved end residues are part of each CDR3. D genes are given only for firm matches. The size entry is marked missing in some rows and otherwise reads once, few, many or a size class.

TRBV9	once	-	TRBJ2-3	TGTGCCAGCAGCCCCTCTAAAGTTTCGCCAGATACGCAGTATTTT	CASSPSKVSPDTQYF
TRBV18	-	-	TRBJ1-6	TGTGCCAGCTCACCACCGGGCAGATTGAATTCACCCCTCCACTTT	CASSPPGRLNSPLHF
TRBV19	-	TRBD2	TRBJ2-7	TGTGCCAGTAGTATAGCGGGGGGGCGGTACGAGCAGTACTTC	CASSIAGGRYEQYF
TRBV7-9	-	-	TRBJ2-1	TGTGCCAGCAGCTTAGCGTGGAGTAATGAGCAGTTCTTC	CASSLAWSNEQFF
TRBV27	-	TRBD2	TRBJ2-1	TGTGCCAGCAGTTATGGAGGGGAGGGTGAGCAGTTCTTC	CASSYGGEGEQFF
TRBV19	-	TRBD2	TRBJ2-7	TGTGCCACTGGGACTAGCGGGGTGCCGATGGGAGAGCAGTACTTC	CATGTSGVPMGEQYF
TRBV4-3	-	TRBD1	TRBJ1-1	TGCGCCAGCAGTCTCACAGGGGGCATGAACACTGAAGCTTTCTTT	CASSLTGGMNTEAFF
TRBV7-8	-	TRBD2	TRBJ2-1	TGTGCCAGCAGCTTTGGACTAGCGGGAGGGCCGCGGTTGGGTGAGCAGTTCTTC	CASSFGLAGGPRLGEQFF
TRBV13	-	-	TRBJ2-4	TGTGCCAGCAGCTTAGGAGGTATCATTCAGTACTTC	CASSLGGIIQYF
TRBV7-8	-	TRBD1	TRBJ2-7	TGTGCCAGCAGCTCCAGGGGGACCTACGAGCAGTACTTC	CASSSRGTYEQYF
TRBV19	-	TRBD1	TRBJ1-2	TGTGCCAGTAGTATAGCTGGAGGGGGCCCGACTTATGGCTACACCTTC	CASSIAGGGPTYGYTF
TRBV10-3	-	TRBD2	TRBJ2-3	TGTGCCATCAGCGTACTAGCGGGGGGCGCCACAGATACGCAGTATTTT	CAISVLAGGATDTQYF
TRBV30	once	-	TRBJ2-2	TGTGCCTGGAGTGTCGCGGCGAACACCGGGGAGCTGTTTTTT	CAWSVAANTGELFF
TRBV11-2	-	-	TRBJ2-2	TGTGCCAGCAGCCCATTTGAAACCGGGGAGCTGTTTTTT	CASSPFETGELFF
TRBV7-9	few	TRBD1	TRBJ1-1	TGTGCCAGCAGCTGGGACAGTGGCACTGAAGCTTTCTTT	CASSWDSGTEAFF
TRBV29-1	-	TRBD1	TRBJ1-1	TGCAGCGTTGATAGGACAGGGCAAGCTTTCTTT	CSVDRTGQAFF
TRBV5-1	once	-	TRBJ2-3	TGCGCCAGCAGCTTGGAGGACAGCACAGATACGCAGTATTTT	CASSLEDSTDTQYF
TRBV30	few	-	TRBJ1-4	TGTGCCTGGAGTACAACAGGATCCGGGAGAGGTGAAAAACTGTTTTTT	CAWSTTGSGRGEKLFF
TRBV7-2	-	-	TRBJ2-3	TGTGCCAGCAGCTTGGACGCGGGGAGGCCAGATACGCAGTATTTT	CASSLDAGRPDTQYF
TRBV30	-	-	TRBJ1-1	TGTGCCTGGAGTGAGAGGGCCACTGAAGCTTTCTTT	CAWSERATEAFF
TRBV27	-	TRBD1	TRBJ2-2	TGTGCCAGCAGGACAGGGGGGAACACCGGGGAGCTGTTTTTT	CASRTGGNTGELFF
TRBV10-3	few	-	TRBJ2-3	TGTGCCATCAGTGAGTCTGGACAGCCCACAGATACGCAGTATTTT	CAISESGQPTDTQYF
TRBV19	-	TRBD2	TRBJ2-1	TGTGCCAGTAGTCTGACCCGGGGGGGAACCTACAATGAGCAGTTCTTC	CASSLTRGGTYNEQFF
TRBV6-5	-	-	TRBJ2-5	TGTGCCAGCAGTTATAGCGTGGGGGGAGAGACCCAGTACTTC	CASSYSVGGETQYF
TRBV11-3	-	-	TRBJ2-5	TGTGCCAGCAGCTCCAGAATGGGTGAGACCCAGTACTTC	CASSSRMGETQYF
TRBV30	-	TRBD2	TRBJ2-7	TGTGCCTGGACCCTAGCGGGGGCGGGGGAGCAGTACTTC	CAWTLAGAGEQYF
TRBV5-8	-	-	TRBJ1-1	TGTGCCAGCAGCGGACGGTCTGAAGCTTTCTTT	CASSGRSEAFF
TRBV20-1	-	-	TRBJ2-1	TGCAGTGCTTCTACTAGCTATGAGCAGTTCTTC	CSASTSYEQFF
TRBV27	-	-	TRBJ2-2	TGTGCCAGCAGTTCCACCGTGGTGGGCACCGGGGAGCTGTTTTTT	CASSSTVVGTGELFF
TRBV9	-	TRBD1	TRBJ2-7	TGTGCCAGCAGCCAAACAGGGGGCGCTTCCGAGCAGTACTTC	CASSQTGGASEQYF
TRBV28	-	-	TRBJ2-2	TGTGCCAGCAGTTTATGGGGGACAACCGGGGAGCTGTTTTTT	CASSLWGTTGELFF
TRBV6-6	-	-	TRBJ2-7	TGTGCCAGCAGTAGCAGCGGAGGGTACGAGCAGTACTTC	CASSSSGGYEQYF
TRBV30	-	TRBD1	TRBJ1-1	TGTGCCTGGGGGGGACAGGGACATGAAGCTTTCTTT	CAWGGQGHEAFF
TRBV4-3	-	TRBD1	TRBJ2-7	TGCGCCAGCAGCGGACAGGACGAGCAGTACTTC	CASSGQDEQYF
TRBV7-6	-	TRBD1	TRBJ1-2	TGTGCCAGCAGCTTGACAGGGGGCGTGGATGGCTACACCTTC	CASSLTGGVDGYTF
TRBV10-3	once	-	TRBJ1-6	TGTGCCATCAGTGATGGCTCACCCCTCCACTTT	CAISDGSPLHF
TRBV4-1	-	-	TRBJ1-2	TGCGCCAGCCACCACTCGACGCAGGCCGATAACTATGGCTACACCTTC	CASHHSTQADNYGYTF
TRBV9	once	-	TRBJ2-1	TGTGCCAGCAGCGTAGGGCGGGGCTCCTACAATGAGCAGTTCTTC	CASSVGRGSYNEQFF
TRBV29-1	-	-	TRBJ2-1	TGCAGCGTTGAAGGAGACAGGGACTCCATAGATGAGCAGTTCTTC	CSVEGDRDSIDEQFF
TRBV4-3	-	-	TRBJ2-7	TGCGCCAGCAGCCACCGTATTGAGGATAGACAGGCAAGCTCCTACGAGCAGTACTTC	CASSHRIEDRQASSYEQYF
TRBV4-1	-	-	TRBJ1-5	TGCGCCAGCAGCCACGACCAGGCTAGCAATCAGCCCCAGCATTTT	CASSHDQASNQPQHF
TRBV19	-	-	TRBJ1-2	TGTGCCAGTAACGAGCGCTCTAACTATGGCTACACCTTC	CASNERSNYGYTF
TRBV12-5	-	-	TRBJ2-3	TGTGCTAGTGGTTTCGGGACTGATAGGGGGACAGATACGCAGTATTTT	CASGFGTDRGTDTQYF
TRBV9	-	-	TRBJ2-1	TGTGCCAGCAGCGGGGGGCTAGCGGTCGGCAATGAGCAGTTCTTC	CASSGGLAVGNEQFF
TRBV30	-	-	TRBJ1-1	TGTGCCTGGAGGGAATCGACTGGGGCGTACACTGAAGCTTTCTTT	CAWRESTGAYTEAFF
TRBV5-1	-	-	TRBJ2-1	TGCGCCAGCAGCTTGCTCTCAGGCAGGGCCAATGAGCAGTTCTTC	CASSLLSGRANEQFF
TRBV6-5	-	-	TRBJ1-1	TGTGCCAGCAGTTTTCGACAGGAGCCCTTGAACACTGAAGCTTTCTTT	CASSFRQEPLNTEAFF
TRBV7-2	-	TRBD2	TRBJ2-7	TGTGCCAGCAGCTTAACTAGCGGGGGGGCAGGTGAGCAGTACTTC	CASSLTSGGAGEQYF
TRBV6-6	once	TRBD1	TRBJ1-2	TGTGCCAGCACCATCGGACAGGGGGAAGATGGCTACACCTTC	CASTIGQGEDGYTF
TRBV10-3	-	TRBD2	TRBJ2-5	TGTGCCATCAGTGAGTCGAGGGGAACTAGCGGGTTCCAAGAGACCCAGTACTTC	CAISESRGTSGFQETQYF
TRBV5-1	-	-	TRBJ2-7	TGCGCCAGCAGAGGGACGGATTCCTACGAGCAGTACTTC	CASRGTDSYEQYF
TRBV7-9	-	-	TRBJ2-1	TGTGCCAGCAGCTTAGCGGAGGGTTTGGATGAGCAGTTCTTC	CASSLAEGLDEQFF
TRBV10-3	-	TRBD1	TRBJ1-2	TGTGCCAATCGACAGGGAATCTTCTATGGCTACACCTTC	CANRQGIFYGYTF
TRBV7-9	-	TRBD2	TRBJ2-3	TGTGCCAGCAGCAGCCCCTCAGAGCGGGAGAACACAGATACGCAGTATTTT	CASSSPSERENTDTQYF
TRBV7-9	-	TRBD2	TRBJ2-3	TGTGCCAGCAGCATAGTGACTAGCGGGATAAGAGATACGCAGTATTTT	CASSIVTSGIRDTQYF
TRBV11-2	-	-	TRBJ1-6	TGTGCCAGCAGCTTAGGAGGGGGTGGTTCACCCCTCCACTTT	CASSLGGGGSPLHF
TRBV27	-	-	TRBJ2-7	TGTGCCAGCGGCGACAGCTCCTACGAGCAGTACTTC	CASGDSSYEQYF